The 23 T cell receptor beta chains given below trace back to one sample, sequenced in a study of T cells in Graves' hyperthyroidism and ophthalmopathy. RNA transcripts yielded amplified TCR beta CDR3 regions. TCR CDR3 underwent first-round RT-PCR with the HTBI primer set. TCRdb re-called the multiplex PCR reads with MiXCR, one entry per CDR3 protein. This table holds some 580,000 distinct CDR3 sequences, approximately 15% found once. Sequencing was done on a sample of blood. All receptors derive from a woman in her thirties or forties with Graves' ophthalmopathy.

V gene TRBV12-3 or TRBV12-4 combines with J gene TRBJ2-5; TRBD2 matches at 10 bases. Trimming took 6 bases from V and 2 from J; bases not matched to a gene: 3. CDR3 length: 14 residues. The CDR3 DNA is TGTGCCAGCAGACTAGCGGGAAGTCAAGAGACCCAGTACTTC. It is translated as CASRLAGSQETQYF.

This clonotype turned up a few times. V gene TRBV5-1 combines with J gene TRBJ1-4, with TRBD1 matching over 7 bases. The germline gives CDR1 SGHRS, CDR2 YFSETQ. The CDR3 covers 15 residues. Trimming removed 2 bases from V and 5 bases from J; junction bases left unmatched: 6. The CDR3 here is CASSFRDSENEKLFF. The CDR3 bases are TGCGCCAGCAGCTTTCGGGACAGCGAAAATGAAAAACTGTTTTTT.

This clonotype was seen repeatedly, ten times or more. The chain is built from TRBV7-3 and TRBJ2-1, with D hard to call. The CDR3 is 13 amino acids. Germline CDR1 SGHTA, CDR2 FQGTGA. The V and J ends lost 5 bases and 8 bases respectively, with 13 bases between them. CDR3 sequence (DNA): TGTGCCAGCAGCCCTTCGACTGCCCATGAGCAGTTCTTC. Residues: CASSPSTAHEQFF.

This clonotype has ten or more counts. The CDR3 DNA reads TGCGCCAGCAGCCCCGGACAGGTGGACTACGAGCAGTACTTC. Protein product: CASSPGQVDYEQYF. This chain links TRBV5-1 with TRBJ2-7, with 7 positions matching TRBD1. Germline V CDR1 and CDR2: SGHRS, YFSETQ. With V trimmed by 4 bases and J by 3 bases, 7 bases remained unmatched. CDR3 size: 14 residues. Supplemented by reference TRBV5-1 and TRBJ2-7, the full variable domain reads KAGVTQTPRYLIKTRGQQVTLSCSPISGHRSVSWYQQTPGQGLQFLFEYFSETQRNKGNFPGRFSGRQFSNSRSEMNVSTLELGDSALYLCASSPGQVDYEQYFGPGTRLTVT.

The chain has TRBV5-1 and TRBJ2-5; 12 bases are a match to TRBD2. J was trimmed by 5 bases and V by 0 bases; bases with no gene match: 5. Germline V gene data show CDR1 as SGHRS and CDR2 as YFSETQ. This CDR3 comprises 16 residues. CDR3 amino acids: CASSLGLAGVRETQYF. DNA of the CDR3: TGCGCCAGCAGCTTGGGACTAGCGGGAGTCCGGGAGACCCAGTACTTC.

Many counts were recorded for this clonotype. The chain recombines TRBV3-1 with TRBJ2-3; D is possibly TRBD1 (5 bases). The CDR3 is made up of 15 amino acids. Looked up from germline, CDR1 is LGHDT and CDR2 is YNNKEL (reference sequence). V lost 1 base to trimming and J lost 4 bases, with 12 bases between them. As DNA, the CDR3 is TGTGCCAGCAGCCAAGGGTGGACATCCCCAGATACGCAGTATTTT. This translates into CASSQGWTSPDTQYF.

The chain recombines TRBV2 with TRBJ2-3; 10 nucleotides agree with TRBD1. CDR3 length equals 14 residues. Per the germline V gene, CDR1 is SNHLY and CDR2 is FYNNEI. Unmatched junction bases numbered 4, after V lost 6 bases and J lost 4 bases. The chain's CDR3 is CASRGQGFADTQYF. As DNA, the CDR3 is TGTGCCAGCAGGGGACAGGGGTTTGCAGATACGCAGTATTTT.

This clonotype was observed many times. V gene TRBV6-1 combines with J gene TRBJ2-7; perhaps TRBD2 as D (5 bases). Trimming cost V 6 bases and J 5 bases, with 14 bases left between them. Germline lookup yields CDR1 MNHNS and CDR2 SASEGT. The CDR3 is 13 amino acids. The CDR3 region has the DNA TGTGCCAGCAGGGCCTCTCTGCGGGACGAGCAGTACTTC. Translating gives CASRASLRDEQYF.

The sample holds many counts of this clonotype. The rearrangement uses TRBV3-1 and TRBJ1-1, with 10 bases identical to TRBD1. CDR1 LGHDT and CDR2 YNNKEL come from the germline V gene (reference sequence). Unmatched junction bases numbered 3, after V lost 4 bases and J lost 1 base. The CDR3 has 15 residues. CDR3 sequence reads: CASSLGTGANTEAFF. CDR3 in DNA: TGTGCCAGCAGCCTCGGGACAGGGGCGAACACTGAAGCTTTCTTT.

V and J are TRBV3-1 and TRBJ2-1, with TRBD1 matching over 8 bases. This CDR3 is 17 amino acids long. Germline lookup yields CDR1 LGHDT and CDR2 YNNKEL (reference sequence). With V trimmed by 1 base and J by 7 bases, 12 bases remained unmatched. The CDR3 nucleotides read TGTGCCAGCAGCCAAGCTACAGGGGGTGGCTCTGGGAATGAGCAGTTCTTC. As protein: CASSQATGGGSGNEQFF.

This clonotype has only a few counts. The chain is built from TRBV7-9 and TRBJ1-1; no firm D call. Trimming cost V 5 bases and J 5 bases, with 9 bases left between them. The germline gives CDR1 SEHNR, CDR2 FQNEAQ (reference sequence). There are 12 residues in the CDR3. CDR3: CASSPPTTEAFF. In DNA, the CDR3 is TGTGCCAGCAGCCCTCCGACTACTGAAGCTTTCTTT. The full variable domain, completed using reference TRBV7-9 and TRBJ1-1, is DTGVSQNPRHKITKRGQNVTFRCDPISEHNRLYWYRQTLGQGPEFLTYFQNEAQLEKSRLLSDRFSAERPKGSFSTLEIQRTEQGDSAMYLCASSPPTTEAFFGQGTRLTVV.

The sample holds many counts of this clonotype. This chain links TRBV2 with TRBJ1-5; D unresolved. From germline, CDR1 is SNHLY and CDR2 FYNNEI. V was trimmed by 6 bases and J by 5 bases, leaving 11 bases between them. The CDR3 is 13 residues long. The CDR3 protein is CASSLDRDQPQHF. The CDR3 DNA reads as TGTGCCAGCAGCTTGGACCGAGATCAGCCCCAGCATTTT. The complete variable domain, with remaining parts taken from reference TRBV2 and TRBJ1-5, reads EPEVTQTPSHQVTQMGQEVILRCVPISNHLYFYWYRQILGQKVEFLVSFYNNEISEKSEIFDDQFSVERPDGSNFTLKIRSTKLEDSAMYFCASSLDRDQPQHFGDGTRLSIL.

In regard to this clonotype: A single base separates this from a much larger clone, so it may be a read error. This chain's CDR3 is CASRPAGGVGEQFF. The DNA of the CDR3 is TGTGCCAGCAGACCCGCGGGAGGAGTAGGCGAGCAGTTCTTC. The chain combines TRBV2 with TRBJ2-1, with 8 bases that match TRBD2. This CDR3 has 14 residues. V lost 6 bases and J lost 10; bases outside the gene matches: 11. The germline CDR1 and CDR2 sequences are SNHLY and FYNNEI.

The chain couples TRBV27 to TRBJ2-1, with D perhaps TRBD2 (5 bases). The CDR3 has 13 residues. Germline CDR1 is MNHEY and CDR2 is SMNVEV (reference sequence). Trimming left V 8 bases short and J 5 bases short, with 13 bases between. The CDR3 nucleotides read TGTGCCAGCTCTGTCAGAGGGAACAATGAGCAGTTCTTC. Protein: CASSVRGNNEQFF.

This clonotype was observed many times. The V gene is TRBV28, the J gene TRBJ2-7; D may be TRBD1 (6 bases). Germline CDR1 and CDR2: MDHEN and SYDVKM. V lost 5 bases to trimming and J lost 3 bases, with 11 bases between them. CDR3 length: 13 residues. The CDR3 sequence: CASSPRGIYEQYF. The DNA of the CDR3 is TGTGCCAGCAGTCCCAGGGGAATCTACGAGCAGTACTTC.

Regarding this clonotype: This could be a read error, since a much larger clone is one nucleotide away. This rearrangement joins TRBV3-1 to TRBJ1-3; no definite D call. Trimming pared 0 bases from V and 0 bases from J, leaving 9 bases between. Per germline, CDR1 LGHDT and CDR2 YNNKEL (reference sequence). The CDR3 has 16 residues. The CDR3 here is CASSQDPYDSGNTIYF. CDR3 DNA: TGTGCCAGCAGCCAAGATCCCTACGACTCTGGAAACACCATATATTTT.

The chain employs TRBV20-1 and TRBJ2-6; D gene unclear. Germline CDR1 DFQATT, CDR2 SNEGSKA (reference sequence). The CDR3 extends over 11 amino acids. The V end was cut by 6 bases, the J end by 13 bases, with 13 bases between. The CDR3, as DNA: TGCAGTGCCCCCTACGATGAGGTCCTGACTTTC. Its protein product is CSAPYDEVLTF.

CDR3 in amino acids: CASSGTLPYEQYF. The CDR3 DNA reads as TGCGCCAGCAGTGGGACTCTCCCCTACGAGCAGTACTTC. The genes are TRBV10-2 and TRBJ2-7; D is possibly TRBD2 (5 bases). V was cut by 4 bases and J by 2 bases, with 9 bases left in between. The CDR3 contains 13 residues. The germline V gene has CDR1 WSHSY and CDR2 SAAADI.

The gene calls are TRBV15 and TRBJ2-5; D ambiguous. This CDR3 spans 13 amino acids. The germline CDR1 and CDR2 sequences are LNHNV and YYDKDF (reference sequence). The V end lost 4 bases, the J end lost 5 bases, and 11 bases lay between the germline ends. CDR3 sequence: CATSMGFGETQYF. The CDR3 nucleotides read TGTGCCACCAGCATGGGGTTTGGTGAGACCCAGTACTTC. Drawing the rest from reference TRBV15 and TRBJ2-5, the complete variable domain is DAMVIQNPRYQVTQFGKPVTLSCSQTLNHNVMYWYQQKSSQAPKLLFHYYDKDFNNEADTPDNFQSRRPNTSFCFLDIRSPGLGDTAMYLCATSMGFGETQYFGPGTRLLVL.

This clonotype was counted only a few times. The chain has TRBV30 and TRBJ1-2, with TRBD1 matching over 7 bases. Per germline, CDR1 GTSNPN and CDR2 SVGIG (reference sequence). V was pared by 0 bases and J by 3 bases, with 16 bases of the junction left unmatched. This CDR3 has 18 amino acids. The DNA for the CDR3 is TGTGCCTGGAGTGTTACAATCCCAGACAGGGAATCGGACTATGGCTACACCTTC. This translates into CAWSVTIPDRESDYGYTF.

CDR3 sequence: CAISDSLGQGAGNTIYF. The CDR3 DNA sequence: TGTGCCATCAGTGATTCCCTGGGACAGGGGGCTGGAAACACCATATATTTT. The chain links TRBV10-3 to TRBJ1-3; TRBD1 aligns across 11 bases. Germline V lookup: CDR1 ENHRY, CDR2 SYGVKD. The CDR3 extends over 17 amino acids. After removal of 3 bases from V and 2 bases from J, the junction contained 6 bases not matched to a gene.

This clonotype appeared a few times. The CDR3 region is CASSPVQAGSYEQYF. Here the CDR3 DNA reads TGTGCCAGCAGCCCCGTTCAAGCGGGGAGCTACGAGCAGTACTTC. The chain recombines TRBV7-9 with TRBJ2-7, with 7 positions matching TRBD2. CDR3 length: 15 residues. Germline loops: CDR1 SEHNR, CDR2 FQNEAQ (reference sequence). Trimming cost V 5 bases and J 3 bases; bases outside gene matches: 10.

This clonotype came up many times. The genes are TRBV2 and TRBJ2-6; 9 nucleotides align to TRBD1. Germline loops: CDR1 SNHLY, CDR2 FYNNEI. Germline trimming cut 6 bases from V and 0 bases from J; bases unmatched to any gene: 12. The CDR3 runs 19 residues. The CDR3 DNA reads TGTGCCAGCAGGATGAACCGGGACAGGGTATCCTCTGGGGCCAACGTCCTGACTTTC. Translation: CASRMNRDRVSSGANVLTF.